Listed here is a single TCR beta chain. This entry comes from a study of blood T cell repertoires in COVID-19. Study-wide background: Acute and convalescent COVID-19 specimens originated in the United States, Italy and Spain. T cells, B-cell-depleted T cells, or PBMCs provided the cDNA or gDNA that served as material.

J was trimmed by 6 bases and V by 5 bases; bases with no gene match: 5. The CDR3 loop spans 13 amino acids. Germline loops: CDR1 SGHNT, CDR2 YYREEE (reference sequence). As processed by the authors: How many nucleated cells were present was estimated from reference gene primer amplification. Measured with immunoSEQ multiplex PCR; TCRdb has only the in-frame clones, and not every one. The DNA gave D and trimming, while V, J and clone size come from that table. The repertoire holds about 120,000 clones, with around 86% as singletons. Sequencing was performed on peripheral blood. This TCR came from a woman between 65 and 79 years old with COVID-19, enrolled during active disease. V and J are TRBV5-4 and TRBJ2-1, with 7 bases lining up with TRBD1. The CDR3 sequence: CASRENRGNEQFF. CDR3 coding DNA: TGTGCCAGCAGAGAGAACAGGGGCAATGAGCAGTTCTTC. Drawing the rest from reference TRBV5-4 and TRBJ2-1, the complete variable domain is ETGVTQSPTHLIKTRGQQVTLRCSSQSGHNTVSWYQQALGQGPQFIFQYYREEENGRGNFPPRFSGLQFPNYSSELNVNALELDDSALYLCASRENRGNEQFFGPGTRLTVL.